A single sample is the source of the 4 T cell receptor beta chains below, sequenced in a study of shared clonotypes between healthy human individuals. Only in-frame clones appear in the TCRdb table, and some are missing; sequencing was by immunoSEQ multiplex PCR. The sample holds millions of clones; approximately 92% are singletons and the top ten take more than 0.12%. The sequenced sample was naive CD4+ T cells sorted from blood. Indicated subset: CD45RA+ positively selected. The receptor set was obtained from a man in his late teens or twenties in good health.

The chain uses TRBV6-6 and TRBJ1-1; D not certain. V was cut by 7 bases and J by 0 bases, with 18 bases left in between. Germline CDR1 reads MNHNY; CDR2 reads SVGAGI (reference sequence). The CDR3 has 16 amino acids. CDR3 in amino acids: CASNPRAELMNTEAFF. CDR3 bases: TGTGCCAGCAATCCTCGGGCGGAGCTCATGAACACTGAAGCTTTCTTT.

The V and J genes are TRBV15 and TRBJ2-3; D is unresolved. The V gene's germline CDR1 is LNHNV and CDR2 YYDKDF (reference sequence). V was cut by 0 bases and J by 2 bases, with 6 bases left in between. The CDR3 extends over 14 amino acids. DNA of the CDR3: TGTGCCACCAGCAGAGATCATGCCACAGATACGCAGTATTTT. It specifies CATSRDHATDTQYF.

This sequence joins TRBV5-1 and TRBJ2-2; no clear D gene. Germline-derived CDR1 and CDR2 are SGHRS and YFSETQ. The CDR3 contains 13 residues. The V and J ends lost 4 bases and 6 bases respectively, with 10 bases between them. CDR3 loop: CASSLTNAGELFF. CDR3 coding DNA: TGCGCCAGCAGCCTAACTAACGCCGGGGAGCTGTTTTTT.

This clone was counted a single time. V usage is TRBV6-5 and J usage is TRBJ2-3, with 7 positions matching TRBD2. The junction had 4 bases not matched to a gene; V was cut back by 5 bases and J by 5 bases. The CDR3 spans 13 residues. Germline loops: CDR1 MNHEY, CDR2 SVGAGI. The CDR3 DNA reads as TGTGCCAGCAGTCAACGGGGGGAAGATACGCAGTATTTT. It is translated as CASSQRGEDTQYF.